Below are 27 T cell receptor beta chains sequenced from a single sample in a study of T cells in Graves' hyperthyroidism and ophthalmopathy. The investigators amplified TCR beta CDR3 regions from RNA transcripts. HTBI primers were used for first-round RT-PCR of the TCR CDR3. TCRdb re-derived calls from the multiplex PCR reads in MiXCR, one entry per CDR3 protein. The data hold under 400,000 distinct CDR3 sequences, with about 14% observed a single time. Sequenced: blood. These receptors all stem from a woman aged 55-75 years with Graves' hyperthyroidism.

The rearrangement uses TRBV6-1 and TRBJ2-1, with 7 nucleotides matching TRBD1. V lost 7 bases, J lost 6 bases, and 9 bases stayed unmatched. Germline CDR1 MNHNS, CDR2 SASEGT. The length of the CDR3 is 14 residues. In nucleotides, the CDR3 is TGTGCCAGCATTGACAGGGAAGGGGGCAATGAGCAGTTCTTC. Translation gives CASIDREGGNEQFF.

This clonotype was recorded at least ten times. V and J are TRBV12-3 or TRBV12-4 and TRBJ2-1, with TRBD2 matching 8 bases. Losses at the gene ends were 0 bases for V and 10 bases for J; bases not matched to a gene: 5. The CDR3 totals 14 residues. CDR3 protein: CASSLAGGAREQFF. The CDR3 nucleotides are TGTGCCAGCAGTTTAGCCGGGGGGGCCCGGGAGCAGTTCTTC.

This clonotype was observed many times. The V and J genes are TRBV30 and TRBJ2-7; 8 nucleotides match TRBD2. The CDR3 covers 14 residues. Trimming at V came to 4 bases and at J to 7 bases, leaving 12 bases not matched to a gene. CDR1 is GTSNPN and CDR2 is SVGIG in the germline V gene (reference sequence). The CDR3 spells CAWTPAPGGGEQYF. The CDR3 DNA reads TGTGCCTGGACTCCAGCACCCGGCGGGGGGGAGCAGTACTTC. The variable domain in full, with the rest retrieved from reference TRBV30 and TRBJ2-7, is SQTIHQWPATLVQPVGSPLSLECTVEGTSNPNLYWYRQAAGRGLQLLFYSVGIGQISSEVPQNLSASRPQDRQFILSSKKLLLSDSGFYLCAWTPAPGGGEQYFGPGTRLTVT.

This clonotype was detected only a few times. The chain joins TRBV10-3 to TRBJ1-4; the D is unclear. The CDR3 contains 15 residues. Trimming shortened V by 3 bases and J by 9 bases, and 17 bases separated the two germline ends. Germline V CDR1 and CDR2: ENHRY, SYGVKD. CDR3 sequence (DNA): TGTGCCATCAGTGATTGGGGTGAGGCCAATCAAAAACTGTTTTTT. Encoded protein: CAISDWGEANQKLFF.

This clonotype was observed at least ten times. The J gene is TRBJ2-3, the V gene TRBV7-3, with TRBD1 identical over 9 bases. CDR3 size: 14 residues. V gave up 5 bases and J gave up 5 bases; unmatched junction bases: 5. Germline V gene sequence: CDR1 SGHTA, CDR2 FQGTGA. CDR3 coding DNA: TGTGCCAGCAGCCCCGGACAGGGGAGAGATACGCAGTATTTT. Translating it yields CASSPGQGRDTQYF.

Ten or more counts support this clonotype. The genes are TRBV20-1 and TRBJ2-1; TRBD2 matches 8 bases. Germline CDR1 DFQATT, CDR2 SNEGSKA (reference sequence). The CDR3 contains 16 residues. Germline trimming cut 0 bases from V and 8 bases from J; bases unmatched to any gene: 12. CDR3 in amino acids: CSARDHGTRVSDEQFF. The CDR3 coding sequence is TGCAGTGCTAGAGATCATGGGACTAGGGTTTCCGATGAGCAGTTCTTC.

This clonotype has at least ten counts. This chain connects TRBV7-8 to TRBJ2-3; TRBD1 aligns across 7 bases. This CDR3 comprises 16 residues. Germline V lookup: CDR1 SGHVS, CDR2 FQNEAQ. V lost 6 bases to trimming and J lost 2 bases; unmatched junction nucleotides: 11. The CDR3 reads CASRTGDMKSTDTQYF. The CDR3 bases are TGTGCCAGCAGAACAGGGGACATGAAGTCCACAGATACGCAGTATTTT.

On this clonotype: Possible read error: a much larger clone is one base away. The V gene is TRBV11-2, the J gene TRBJ1-3; D remains unclear. In germline, CDR1 is SGHAT, CDR2 FQNNGV. The CDR3 spans 16 residues. V lost 8 bases to trimming and J lost 4 bases, with 21 bases between them. As DNA, the CDR3 is TGTGCCAGCCGCTACCCCCCGGGAGAGATCGGAAACACCATATATTTT. Its translation: CASRYPPGEIGNTIYF.

This clonotype was found many times. The V call is TRBV3-1, the J call TRBJ2-5; the D gene is possibly TRBD1 (5 bases). CDR3 length: 13 residues. The germline V gene has CDR1 LGHDT and CDR2 YNNKEL (reference sequence). V was shortened by 2 bases and J by 5 bases, with 9 bases between the two germline ends. CDR3 loop: CASSQSPGETQYF. CDR3 coding DNA: TGTGCCAGCAGCCAATCCCCAGGGGAGACCCAGTACTTC.

This clonotype was detected many times. The chain recombines TRBV18 with TRBJ2-1; no firm D call. The V end was cut by 0 bases, the J end by 5 bases, with 8 bases between. CDR3 size: 14 residues. The germline CDR1 and CDR2 sequences are KGHSH and LQKENI. CDR3 amino acids: CASSPPVGNNEQFF. The CDR3 nucleotides are TGTGCCAGCTCACCACCGGTGGGAAACAATGAGCAGTTCTTC. The variable domain in full, with the rest retrieved from reference TRBV18 and TRBJ2-1, is NAGVMQNPRHLVRRRGQEARLRCSPMKGHSHVYWYRQLPEEGLKFMVYLQKENIIDESGMPKERFSAEFPKEGPSILRIQQVVRGDSAAYFCASSPPVGNNEQFFGPGTRLTVL.

This clonotype was picked up a small number of times. This sequence joins TRBV11-3 and TRBJ2-2; 7 bases match TRBD1. This CDR3 contains 15 residues. Germline lookup yields CDR1 SGHNT and CDR2 YENEEA. V gave up 4 bases and J gave up 1 base; unmatched junction bases: 3. In DNA, the CDR3 is TGTGCCAGCAGCTGGGACAGAATGAACACCGGGGAGCTGTTTTTT. It specifies CASSWDRMNTGELFF. The variable domain in full, with the rest retrieved from reference TRBV11-3 and TRBJ2-2, is EAGVVQSPRYKIIEKKQPVAFWCNPISGHNTLYWYLQNLGQGPELLIRYENEEAVDDSQLPKDRFSAERLKGVDSTLKIQPAELGDSAVYLCASSWDRMNTGELFFGEGSRLTVL.

This chain links TRBV6-1 with TRBJ2-2; D is unclear. The germline gives CDR1 MNHNS, CDR2 SASEGT. This CDR3 contains 11 residues. The ends were cut back, 9 bases at V and 6 bases at J, with 8 bases in the middle. This chain's CDR3 is CASAKAGELFF. DNA of the CDR3: TGTGCCAGTGCCAAGGCCGGGGAGCTGTTTTTT.

This clonotype was counted at least ten times. The J gene is TRBJ2-3, the V gene TRBV7-9; possibly TRBD2 for D (5 bases). CDR3 length: 13 residues. Germline V lookup: CDR1 SEHNR, CDR2 FQNEAQ (reference sequence). V lost 5 bases to trimming and J lost 3 bases, with 9 bases between them. The CDR3 sequence: CASSEGFTDTQYF. DNA of the CDR3: TGTGCCAGCAGCGAGGGTTTTACAGATACGCAGTATTTT.

The chain is built from TRBV24-1 and TRBJ2-2; the D call may be TRBD1 or TRBD2 (6 bases each). CDR1 and CDR2 from the germline V gene are KGHDR and SFDVKD. CDR3 size: 15 residues. V gave up 2 bases and J gave up 2 bases, with 8 bases separating them. The CDR3: CATSDWGANTGELFF. CDR3 bases: TGTGCCACCAGTGATTGGGGGGCAAACACCGGGGAGCTGTTTTTT.

This clonotype has a count of ten or more. The chain has TRBV30 and TRBJ2-1; a possible D gene is TRBD2 (6 bases). V was pared by 0 bases and J by 6 bases, with 12 bases between. CDR3 length: 14 residues. CDR1 and CDR2 (germline): GTSNPN, SVGIG (reference sequence). The CDR3 loop is CAWSVLGGSNEQFF. In DNA, the CDR3 is TGTGCCTGGAGTGTATTGGGGGGAAGCAATGAGCAGTTCTTC. The entire variable domain, with the rest obtained from reference TRBV30 and TRBJ2-1, is as follows: SQTIHQWPATLVQPVGSPLSLECTVEGTSNPNLYWYRQAAGRGLQLLFYSVGIGQISSEVPQNLSASRPQDRQFILSSKKLLLSDSGFYLCAWSVLGGSNEQFFGPGTRLTVL.

This clonotype showed up just a few times. The chain has TRBV19 and TRBJ1-4; D gene uncertain. Per the germline V gene, CDR1 is LNHDA and CDR2 is SQIVND (reference sequence). The CDR3 is 14 amino acids. The germline V and J ends were trimmed by 6 bases and 0 bases, with 8 bases remaining between them. The CDR3 coding sequence is TGTGCCAGTAGAACCTATGCAACTAATGAAAAACTGTTTTTT. Translation: CASRTYATNEKLFF.

This clonotype appeared many times. V gene TRBV27 combines with J gene TRBJ2-1, with D uncertain. V lost 6 bases and J lost 0, with 9 bases in between. The CDR3 consists of 14 residues. Germline values: CDR1 MNHEY, CDR2 SMNVEV (reference sequence). Written as DNA, the CDR3 is TGTGCCAGCAGAGACTGGAGCTCCTACAATGAGCAGTTCTTC. This translates into CASRDWSSYNEQFF.

This clonotype has a count of ten or more. V usage is TRBV29-1 and J usage is TRBJ1-1; a possible D gene is TRBD1 (5 bases). The CDR3 totals 15 residues. Germline-derived CDR1 and CDR2 are SQVTM and ANQGSEA. Trimming shortened V by 2 bases and J by 0 bases, and 13 bases separated the two germline ends. The CDR3 sequence: CSVERDSGMNTEAFF. CDR3 coding DNA: TGCAGCGTTGAACGGGACTCCGGAATGAACACTGAAGCTTTCTTT. The full variable domain, in which reference TRBV29-1 and TRBJ1-1 provide the parts outside the CDR3, is SAVISQKPSRDICQRGTSLTIQCQVDSQVTMMFWYRQQPGQSLTLIATANQGSEATYESGFVIDKFPISRPNLTFSTLTVSNMSPEDSSIYLCSVERDSGMNTEAFFGQGTRLTVV.

This clonotype was counted many times. The chain employs TRBV7-9 and TRBJ2-1, with 15 positions matching TRBD2. This CDR3 has 16 amino acids. The ends lost 4 bases at V and 8 bases at J; junction bases unmatched: 6. Looked up from germline, CDR1 is SEHNR and CDR2 is FQNEAQ (reference sequence). The CDR3: CASSSGLAGGGDEQFF. CDR3 coding DNA: TGTGCCAGCAGCTCCGGACTAGCGGGAGGGGGGGATGAGCAGTTCTTC. Supplemented by reference TRBV7-9 and TRBJ2-1, the full variable domain reads DTGVSQNPRHKITKRGQNVTFRCDPISEHNRLYWYRQTLGQGPEFLTYFQNEAQLEKSRLLSDRFSAERPKGSFSTLEIQRTEQGDSAMYLCASSSGLAGGGDEQFFGPGTRLTVL.

This clonotype was counted at least ten times. This sequence joins TRBV6-1 and TRBJ2-5; 13 bases agree with TRBD2. Germline loops: CDR1 MNHNS, CDR2 SASEGT. The CDR3 contains 15 residues. V was pared by 4 bases and J by 3 bases, with 2 bases of the junction left unmatched. The CDR3 region has the DNA TGTGCCAGCAGTGGGACTAGCGGGAGTGAAGAGACCCAGTACTTC. Translating gives CASSGTSGSEETQYF.

To note about this clonotype: Given the absence of the conserved phenylalanine or tryptophan at the CDR3 end, a read error is likely. The V call is TRBV29-1, the J call TRBJ2-5, with D possibly TRBD2 on 7 matching bases. V lost 6 bases and J 1 base, leaving 15 bases between the germline ends. The CDR3 length is 14 residues. Germline V lookup: CDR1 SQVTM, CDR2 ANQGSEA. CDR3 protein: CSVGRGGPQETQYV. The DNA of the CDR3 is TGCAGCGTAGGGAGGGGGGGCCCCCAAGAGACCCAGTACGTC.

Ten or more counts support this clonotype. V gene TRBV11-2 combines with J gene TRBJ2-3; possibly TRBD1 for D (5 bases). This CDR3 region has 15 residues. The germline CDR1 and CDR2 sequences are SGHAT and FQNNGV. Trimming took 4 bases from V and 4 from J, leaving 15 bases between them. The CDR3, as DNA: TGTGCCAGCAGCTCCGTCACAGGTCCGGCAGATACGCAGTATTTT. Its translation: CASSSVTGPADTQYF.

This clonotype was seen only a few times. The chain uses TRBV4-1 and TRBJ1-2, with 7 nucleotides matching TRBD1. The CDR3 length is 14 residues. V was clipped by 1 base and J by 4 bases; unmatched bases: 3. Germline V gene data show CDR1 as MGHRA and CDR2 as YSYEKL. This CDR3 is CASSQATGTYGYTF. The DNA of the CDR3 is TGCGCCAGCAGCCAAGCGACAGGGACCTATGGCTACACCTTC.

The V call is TRBV19, the J call TRBJ1-3, with a tentative D call TRBD1 (5 bases). From germline, CDR1 is LNHDA and CDR2 SQIVND (reference sequence). This CDR3 has 20 amino acids. Trimming stripped 5 bases from V and 0 bases from J, with 26 bases between. The CDR3: CASSAQGSSDKPYSGNTIYF. CDR3 in DNA: TGTGCCAGTAGTGCCCAGGGCTCTTCCGACAAGCCTTACTCTGGAAACACCATATATTTT.

This clonotype showed up many times. The V and J genes are TRBV3-1 and TRBJ1-2; the match to TRBD1 covers 9 bases. V gave up 4 bases and J gave up 7 bases; unmatched junction bases: 1. The CDR3 runs 12 residues. Germline V lookup: CDR1 LGHDT, CDR2 YNNKEL (reference sequence). CDR3 protein: CASSRQGGGYTF. The CDR3, as DNA: TGTGCCAGCAGCCGACAGGGGGGTGGCTACACCTTC.

This clonotype was detected a few times. The chain links TRBV29-1 to TRBJ2-7, with D possibly being TRBD1 (5 bases). This CDR3 comprises 14 residues. Trimming stripped 0 bases from V and 3 bases from J, with 12 bases between. Germline CDR1 SQVTM, CDR2 ANQGSEA. The chain's CDR3 is CSVEEGGRVYEQYF. CDR3 bases: TGCAGCGTTGAAGAAGGTGGCAGGGTCTACGAGCAGTACTTC.

This clonotype has a count of ten or more. The chain uses TRBV5-1 and TRBJ2-2; D is possibly TRBD2 (6 bases). CDR1 is SGHRS and CDR2 is YFSETQ in the germline V gene. The CDR3 consists of 16 residues. V dropped 4 bases and J dropped 4 bases, with 17 bases sitting between them. CDR3 region: CASSGGAPITTGELFF. CDR3 sequence (DNA): TGCGCCAGCAGCGGCGGGGCCCCTATCACCACCGGGGAGCTGTTTTTT. Full variable domain (outside the CDR3, taken from reference TRBV5-1 and TRBJ2-2): KAGVTQTPRYLIKTRGQQVTLSCSPISGHRSVSWYQQTPGQGLQFLFEYFSETQRNKGNFPGRFSGRQFSNSRSEMNVSTLELGDSALYLCASSGGAPITTGELFFGEGSRLTVL.